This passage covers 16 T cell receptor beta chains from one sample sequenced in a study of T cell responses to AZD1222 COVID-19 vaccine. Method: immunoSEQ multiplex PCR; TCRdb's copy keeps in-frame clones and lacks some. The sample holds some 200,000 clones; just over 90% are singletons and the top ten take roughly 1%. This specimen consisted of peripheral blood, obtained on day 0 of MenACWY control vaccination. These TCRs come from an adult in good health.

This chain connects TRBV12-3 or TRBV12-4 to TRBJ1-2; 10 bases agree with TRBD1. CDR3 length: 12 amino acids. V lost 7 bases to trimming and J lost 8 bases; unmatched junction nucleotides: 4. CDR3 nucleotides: TGTGCCAGCACCGGGACAGGGGAAGGCTACACCTTC. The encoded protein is CASTGTGEGYTF.

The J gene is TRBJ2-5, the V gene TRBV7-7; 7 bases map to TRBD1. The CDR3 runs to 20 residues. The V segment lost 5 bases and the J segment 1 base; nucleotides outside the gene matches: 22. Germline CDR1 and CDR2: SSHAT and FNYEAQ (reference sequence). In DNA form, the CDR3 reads TGTGCCAGCAGCCCCCTGGGGGTGGGGACAGCTCAACACCCCCAAGAGACCCAGTACTTC. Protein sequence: CASSPLGVGTAQHPQETQYF. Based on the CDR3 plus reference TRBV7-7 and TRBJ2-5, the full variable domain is GAGVSQSPRYKVTKRGQDVTLRCDPISSHATLYWYQQALGQGPEFLTYFNYEAQPDKSGLPSDRFSAERPEGSISTLTIQRTEQRDSAMYRCASSPLGVGTAQHPQETQYFGPGTRLLVL.

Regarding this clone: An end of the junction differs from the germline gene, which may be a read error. CDR3 in amino acids: CASTPDSRRGLDF. CDR3 nucleotide sequence: TGTGCCAGCACCCCGGACAGCCGAAGGGGCTTAGACTTC. The chain has TRBV7-8 and TRBJ2-7, with D perhaps TRBD1 (6 bases). The CDR3 contains 13 residues. Germline CDR1 is SGHVS and CDR2 is FQNEAQ.

Here the CDR3 DNA reads TGTGCCAGCAGTGTTAAGGGTTTTAGCACTGAAGCTTTCTTT. Translation: CASSVKGFSTEAFF. The chain has TRBV2 and TRBJ1-1, with no clear D. Germline values: CDR1 SNHLY, CDR2 FYNNEI. This CDR3 is built from 14 residues. The ends were cut back, 4 bases at V and 4 bases at J, with 13 bases in the middle.

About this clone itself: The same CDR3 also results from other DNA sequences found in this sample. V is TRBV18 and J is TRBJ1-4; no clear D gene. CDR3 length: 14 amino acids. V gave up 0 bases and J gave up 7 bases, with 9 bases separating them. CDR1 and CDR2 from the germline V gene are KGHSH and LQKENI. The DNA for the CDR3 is TGTGCCAGCTCACCACCAGGAGGGAGTGAAAAACTGTTTTTT. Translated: CASSPPGGSEKLFF.

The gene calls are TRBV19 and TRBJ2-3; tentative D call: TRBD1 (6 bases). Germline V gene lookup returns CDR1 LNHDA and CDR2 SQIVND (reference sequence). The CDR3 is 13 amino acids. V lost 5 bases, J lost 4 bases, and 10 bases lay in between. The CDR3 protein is CASSYRVADTQYF. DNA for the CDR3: TGTGCCAGTAGTTACAGGGTGGCAGATACGCAGTATTTT.

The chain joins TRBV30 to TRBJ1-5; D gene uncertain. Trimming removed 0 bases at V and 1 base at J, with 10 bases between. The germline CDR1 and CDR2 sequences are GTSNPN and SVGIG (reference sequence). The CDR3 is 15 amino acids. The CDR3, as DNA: TGTGCCTGGAGTGTACGAGTAGGCAGCAATCAGCCCCAGCATTTT. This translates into CAWSVRVGSNQPQHF.

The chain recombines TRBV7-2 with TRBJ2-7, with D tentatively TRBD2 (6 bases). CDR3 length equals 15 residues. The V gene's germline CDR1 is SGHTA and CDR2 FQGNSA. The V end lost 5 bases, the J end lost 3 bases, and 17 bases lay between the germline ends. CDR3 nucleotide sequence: TGTGCCAGCAGCCCTCAGACTAGTTTCGGCTACGAGCAGTACTTC. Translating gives CASSPQTSFGYEQYF.

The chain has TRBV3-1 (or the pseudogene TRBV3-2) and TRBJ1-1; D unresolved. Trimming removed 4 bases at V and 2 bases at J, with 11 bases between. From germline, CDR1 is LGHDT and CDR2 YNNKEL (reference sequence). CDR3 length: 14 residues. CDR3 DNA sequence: TGTGCCAGCAGCCCCCTTTCAGATAACACTGAAGCTTTCTTT. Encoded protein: CASSPLSDNTEAFF.

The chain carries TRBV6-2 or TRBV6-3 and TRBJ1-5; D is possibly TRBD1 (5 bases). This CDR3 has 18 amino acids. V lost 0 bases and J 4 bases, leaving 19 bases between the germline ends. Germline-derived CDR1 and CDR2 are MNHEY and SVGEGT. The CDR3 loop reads CASSYSQWSERGNQPQHF. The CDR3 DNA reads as TGTGCCAGCAGTTACTCTCAGTGGTCCGAAAGGGGAAATCAGCCCCAGCATTTT.

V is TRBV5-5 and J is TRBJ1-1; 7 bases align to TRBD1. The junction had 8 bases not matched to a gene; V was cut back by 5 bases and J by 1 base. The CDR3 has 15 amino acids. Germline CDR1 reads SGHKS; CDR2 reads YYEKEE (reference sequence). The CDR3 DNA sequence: TGTGCCAGCAGAAGACAGGGCGGGAGGAACACTGAAGCTTTCTTT. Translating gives CASRRQGGRNTEAFF.

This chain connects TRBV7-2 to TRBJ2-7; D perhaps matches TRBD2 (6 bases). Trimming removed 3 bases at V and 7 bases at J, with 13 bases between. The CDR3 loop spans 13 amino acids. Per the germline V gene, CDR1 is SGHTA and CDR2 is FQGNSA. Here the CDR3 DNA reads TGTGCCAGCAGCTTCCCAGAAAGCGGGGAGCAGTACTTC. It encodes CASSFPESGEQYF.

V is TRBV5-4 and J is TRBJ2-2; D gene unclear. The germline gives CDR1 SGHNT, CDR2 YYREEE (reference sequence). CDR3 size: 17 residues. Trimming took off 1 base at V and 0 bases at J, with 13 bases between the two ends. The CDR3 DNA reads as TGTGCCAGCAGCTTGACCCCAACACTCGCGAACACCGGGGAGCTGTTTTTT. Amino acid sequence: CASSLTPTLANTGELFF.

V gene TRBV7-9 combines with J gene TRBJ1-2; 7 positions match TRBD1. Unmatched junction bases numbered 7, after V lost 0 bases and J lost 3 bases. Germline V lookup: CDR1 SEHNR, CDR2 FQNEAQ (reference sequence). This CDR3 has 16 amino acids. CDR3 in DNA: TGTGCCAGCAGCTTAGCCCGGACAGGAGATGACTATGGCTACACCTTC. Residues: CASSLARTGDDYGYTF.

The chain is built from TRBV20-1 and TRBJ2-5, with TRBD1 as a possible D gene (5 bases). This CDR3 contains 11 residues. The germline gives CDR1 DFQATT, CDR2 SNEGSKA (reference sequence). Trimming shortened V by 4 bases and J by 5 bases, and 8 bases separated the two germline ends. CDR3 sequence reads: CSANRMETQYF. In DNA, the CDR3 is TGCAGTGCTAACAGGATGGAGACCCAGTACTTC.

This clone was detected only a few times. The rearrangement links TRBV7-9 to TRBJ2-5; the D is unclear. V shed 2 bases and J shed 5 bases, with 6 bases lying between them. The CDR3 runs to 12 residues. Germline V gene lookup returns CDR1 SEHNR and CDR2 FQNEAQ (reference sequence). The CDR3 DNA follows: TGTGCCAGCAGCTTATGGGCGGAGACCCAGTACTTC. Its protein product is CASSLWAETQYF.